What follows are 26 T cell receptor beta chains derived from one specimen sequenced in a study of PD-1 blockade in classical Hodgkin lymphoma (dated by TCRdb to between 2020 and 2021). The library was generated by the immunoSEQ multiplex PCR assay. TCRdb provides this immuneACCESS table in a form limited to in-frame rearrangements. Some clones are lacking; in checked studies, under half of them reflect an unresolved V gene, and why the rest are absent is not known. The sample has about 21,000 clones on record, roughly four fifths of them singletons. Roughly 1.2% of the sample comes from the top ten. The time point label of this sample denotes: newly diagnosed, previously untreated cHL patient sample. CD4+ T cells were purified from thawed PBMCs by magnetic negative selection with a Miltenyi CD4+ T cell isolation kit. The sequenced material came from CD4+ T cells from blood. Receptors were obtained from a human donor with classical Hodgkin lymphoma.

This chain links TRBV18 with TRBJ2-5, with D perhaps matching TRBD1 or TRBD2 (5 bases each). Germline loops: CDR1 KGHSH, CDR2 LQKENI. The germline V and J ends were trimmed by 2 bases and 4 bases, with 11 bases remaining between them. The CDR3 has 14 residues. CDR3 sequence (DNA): TGTGCCAGCTCACCAGGAGGTGGGGGAGAGACCCAGTACTTC. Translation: CASSPGGGGETQYF. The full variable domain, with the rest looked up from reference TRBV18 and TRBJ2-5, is NAGVMQNPRHLVRRRGQEARLRCSPMKGHSHVYWYRQLPEEGLKFMVYLQKENIIDESGMPKERFSAEFPKEGPSILRIQQVVRGDSAAYFCASSPGGGGETQYFGPGTRLLVL.

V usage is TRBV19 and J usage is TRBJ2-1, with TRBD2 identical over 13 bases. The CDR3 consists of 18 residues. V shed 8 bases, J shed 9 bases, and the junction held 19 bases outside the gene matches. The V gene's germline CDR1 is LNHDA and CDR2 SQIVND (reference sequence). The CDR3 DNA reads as TGTGCCAGTGCTGGGGGGGGACTAGCGGGAAGAGAAATCGGTGAGCAGTTCTTC. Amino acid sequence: CASAGGGLAGREIGEQFF.

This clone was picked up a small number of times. CDR3 loop: CSVMRQDIYGYTF. CDR3 nucleotides: TGCAGCGTTATGAGACAAGATATCTATGGCTACACCTTC. The V gene is TRBV29-1, the J gene TRBJ1-2; D is unclear. This CDR3 is 13 amino acids long. V was cut by 5 bases and J by 4 bases, with 14 bases left in between. From germline, CDR1 is SQVTM and CDR2 ANQGSEA.

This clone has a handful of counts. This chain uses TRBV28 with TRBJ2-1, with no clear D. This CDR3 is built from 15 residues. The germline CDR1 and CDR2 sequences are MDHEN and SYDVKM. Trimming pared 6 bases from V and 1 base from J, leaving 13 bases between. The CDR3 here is CASSSDPRSYNEQFF. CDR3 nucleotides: TGTGCCAGCAGCTCGGACCCGAGGTCCTACAATGAGCAGTTCTTC.

The chain's CDR3 is CASIRLAGPNNEQFF. The CDR3 region has the DNA TGTGCCAGCATTCGACTAGCGGGACCAAACAATGAGCAGTTCTTC. The J gene is TRBJ2-1, the V gene TRBV28; 11 bases agree with TRBD2. V shed 7 bases, J shed 5 bases, and the junction held 7 bases outside the gene matches. CDR1 and CDR2 from the germline V gene are MDHEN and SYDVKM. CDR3 length: 15 residues. The variable domain in full, completed from reference TRBV28 and TRBJ2-1, reads DVKVTQSSRYLVKRTGEKVFLECVQDMDHENMFWYRQDPGLGLRLIYFSYDVKMKEKGDIPEGYSVSREKKERFSLILESASTNQTSMYLCASIRLAGPNNEQFFGPGTRLTVL.

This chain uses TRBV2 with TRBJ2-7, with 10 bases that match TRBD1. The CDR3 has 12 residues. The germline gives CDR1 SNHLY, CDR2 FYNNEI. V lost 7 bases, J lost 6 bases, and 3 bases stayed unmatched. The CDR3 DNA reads TGTGCCAGCACGGGACAGGGGACCGAGCAGTACTTC. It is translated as CASTGQGTEQYF.

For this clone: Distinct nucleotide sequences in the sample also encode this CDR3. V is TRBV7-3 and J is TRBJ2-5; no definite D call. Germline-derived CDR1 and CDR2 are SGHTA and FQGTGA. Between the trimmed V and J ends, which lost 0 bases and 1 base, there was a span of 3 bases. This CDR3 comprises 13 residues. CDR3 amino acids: CASSLTVQETQYF. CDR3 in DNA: TGTGCCAGCAGCTTAACGGTCCAAGAGACCCAGTACTTC.

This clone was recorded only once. CDR3 sequence (DNA): TGTGCCAGTCGCCCCGGGGGATCCACAGATACGCAGTATTTT. Protein product: CASRPGGSTDTQYF. The rearrangement joins TRBV5-4 to TRBJ2-3, with D possibly TRBD2 on 6 matching bases. Germline CDR1 is SGHNT and CDR2 is YYREEE (reference sequence). The CDR3 loop spans 14 amino acids. Trimming took 8 bases from V and 2 from J, leaving 15 bases between them.

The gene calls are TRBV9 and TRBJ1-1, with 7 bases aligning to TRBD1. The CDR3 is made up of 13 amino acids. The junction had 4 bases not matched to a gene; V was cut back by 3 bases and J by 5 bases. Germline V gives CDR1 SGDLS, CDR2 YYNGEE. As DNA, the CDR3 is TGTGCCAGCAGCGCGACAGGGACTACTGAAGCTTTCTTT. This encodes CASSATGTTEAFF.

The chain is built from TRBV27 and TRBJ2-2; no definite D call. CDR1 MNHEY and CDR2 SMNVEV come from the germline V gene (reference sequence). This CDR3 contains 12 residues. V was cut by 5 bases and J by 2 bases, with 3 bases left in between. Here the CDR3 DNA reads TGTGCCAGCAGTCTAAACACCGGGGAGCTGTTTTTT. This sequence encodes CASSLNTGELFF.

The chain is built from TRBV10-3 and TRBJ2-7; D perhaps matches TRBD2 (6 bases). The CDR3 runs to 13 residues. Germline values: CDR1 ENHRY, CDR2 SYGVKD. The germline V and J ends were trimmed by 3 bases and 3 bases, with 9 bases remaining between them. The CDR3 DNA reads TGTGCCATCAGTGAAACTAGCTTCTACGAGCAGTACTTC. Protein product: CAISETSFYEQYF.

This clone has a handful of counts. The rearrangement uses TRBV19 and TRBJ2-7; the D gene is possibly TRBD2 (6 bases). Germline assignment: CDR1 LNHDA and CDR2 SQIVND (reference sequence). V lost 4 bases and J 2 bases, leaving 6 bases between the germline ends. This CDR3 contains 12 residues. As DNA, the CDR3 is TGTGCCAGTAGTAGCGGGGCCTACGAGCAGTACTTC. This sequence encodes CASSSGAYEQYF.

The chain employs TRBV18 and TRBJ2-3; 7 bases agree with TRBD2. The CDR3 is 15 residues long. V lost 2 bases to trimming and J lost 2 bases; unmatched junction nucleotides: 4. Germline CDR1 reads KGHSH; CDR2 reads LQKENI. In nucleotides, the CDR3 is TGTGCCAGCTCACCAACTAGCGCCCTCACAGATACGCAGTATTTT. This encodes CASSPTSALTDTQYF.

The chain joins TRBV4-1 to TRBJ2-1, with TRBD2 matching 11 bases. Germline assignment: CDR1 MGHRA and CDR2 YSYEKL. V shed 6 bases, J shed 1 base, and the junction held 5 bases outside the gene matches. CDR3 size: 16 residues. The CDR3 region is CASRHSGRASYNEQFF. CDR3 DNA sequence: TGCGCCAGCAGACATAGCGGGAGGGCTTCCTACAATGAGCAGTTCTTC.

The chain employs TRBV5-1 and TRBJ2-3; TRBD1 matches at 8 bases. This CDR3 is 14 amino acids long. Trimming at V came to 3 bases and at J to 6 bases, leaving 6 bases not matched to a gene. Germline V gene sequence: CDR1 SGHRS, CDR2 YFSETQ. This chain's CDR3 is CASSWTGPQDTQYF. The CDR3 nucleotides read TGCGCCAGCAGCTGGACAGGGCCCCAGGATACGCAGTATTTT. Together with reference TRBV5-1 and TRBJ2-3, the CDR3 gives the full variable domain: KAGVTQTPRYLIKTRGQQVTLSCSPISGHRSVSWYQQTPGQGLQFLFEYFSETQRNKGNFPGRFSGRQFSNSRSEMNVSTLELGDSALYLCASSWTGPQDTQYFGPGTRLTVL.

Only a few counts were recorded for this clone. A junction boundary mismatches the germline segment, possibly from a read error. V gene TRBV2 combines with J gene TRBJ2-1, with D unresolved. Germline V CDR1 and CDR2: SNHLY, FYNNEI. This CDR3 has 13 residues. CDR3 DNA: TGTGCCAGCAGTGATATGGCCAACAACGAGCAGTTCTTC. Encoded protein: CASSDMANNEQFF.

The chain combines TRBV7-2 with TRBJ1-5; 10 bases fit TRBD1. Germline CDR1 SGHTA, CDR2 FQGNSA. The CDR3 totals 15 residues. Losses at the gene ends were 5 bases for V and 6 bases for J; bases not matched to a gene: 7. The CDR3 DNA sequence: TGTGCCAGCAGCCAACGACAGGGGGCCGGTCAGCCCCAGCATTTT. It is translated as CASSQRQGAGQPQHF.

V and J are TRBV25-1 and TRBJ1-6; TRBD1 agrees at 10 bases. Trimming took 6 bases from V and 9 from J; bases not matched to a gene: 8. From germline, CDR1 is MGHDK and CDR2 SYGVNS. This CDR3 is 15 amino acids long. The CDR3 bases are TGTGCCAGCAGACCCGGACAGGGGGGAGGTTCACCCCTCCACTTT. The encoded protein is CASRPGQGGGSPLHF.

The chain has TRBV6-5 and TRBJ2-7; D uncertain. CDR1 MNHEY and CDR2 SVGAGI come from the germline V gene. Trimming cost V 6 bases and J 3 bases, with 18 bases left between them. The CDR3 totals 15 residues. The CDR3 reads CASRPDNVNLYEQYF. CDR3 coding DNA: TGTGCCAGCAGGCCTGACAATGTGAATCTCTACGAGCAGTACTTC.

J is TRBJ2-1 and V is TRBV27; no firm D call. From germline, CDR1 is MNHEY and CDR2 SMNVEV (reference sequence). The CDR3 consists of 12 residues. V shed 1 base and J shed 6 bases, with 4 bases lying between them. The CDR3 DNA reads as TGTGCCAGCAGTTTATACCCCAATGAGCAGTTCTTC. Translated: CASSLYPNEQFF.

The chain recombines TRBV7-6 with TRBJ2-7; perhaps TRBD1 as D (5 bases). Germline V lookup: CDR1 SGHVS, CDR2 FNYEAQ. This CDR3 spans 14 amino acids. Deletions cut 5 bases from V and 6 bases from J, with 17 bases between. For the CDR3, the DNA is TGTGCCAGCAGCGTTTCGTTTCAGGGCTCCGAGCAGTACTTC. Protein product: CASSVSFQGSEQYF.

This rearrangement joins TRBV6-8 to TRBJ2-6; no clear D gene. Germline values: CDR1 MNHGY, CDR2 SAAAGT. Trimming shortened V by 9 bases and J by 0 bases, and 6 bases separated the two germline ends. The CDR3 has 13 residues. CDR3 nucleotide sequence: TGTGCCAGTGCTGACTCTGGGGCCAACGTCCTGACTTTC. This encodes CASADSGANVLTF.

The DNA of the CDR3 is TGTGCCAGCAGAAGATGGGACGAGCAGTACTTC. This gives the protein CASRRWDEQYF. The genes are TRBV6-5 and TRBJ2-5; D is unresolved. TRBJ2-7 explains the end of the DNA better; the J call may be wrong. Germline V gene lookup returns CDR1 MNHEY and CDR2 SVGAGI. The CDR3 is made up of 11 amino acids.

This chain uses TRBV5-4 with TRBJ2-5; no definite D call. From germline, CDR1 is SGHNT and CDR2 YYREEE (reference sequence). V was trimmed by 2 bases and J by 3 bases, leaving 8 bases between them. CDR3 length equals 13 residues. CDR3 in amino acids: CASSFEAEETQYF. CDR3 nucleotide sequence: TGTGCCAGCAGCTTTGAAGCAGAAGAGACCCAGTACTTC. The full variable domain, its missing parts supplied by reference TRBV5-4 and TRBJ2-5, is ETGVTQSPTHLIKTRGQQVTLRCSSQSGHNTVSWYQQALGQGPQFIFQYYREEENGRGNFPPRFSGLQFPNYSSELNVNALELDDSALYLCASSFEAEETQYFGPGTRLLVL.

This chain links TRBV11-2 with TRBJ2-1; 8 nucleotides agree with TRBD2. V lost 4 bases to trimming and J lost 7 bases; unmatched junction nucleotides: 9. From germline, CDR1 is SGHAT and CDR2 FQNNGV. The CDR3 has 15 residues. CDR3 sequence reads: CASSSGAGAVNEQFF. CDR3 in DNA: TGTGCCAGCAGCTCCGGAGCGGGAGCGGTGAATGAGCAGTTCTTC.

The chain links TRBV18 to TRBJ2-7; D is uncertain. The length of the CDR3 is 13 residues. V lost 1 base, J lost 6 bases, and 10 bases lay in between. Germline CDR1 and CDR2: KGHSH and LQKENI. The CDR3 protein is CASSPRGAVEQYF. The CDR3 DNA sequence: TGTGCCAGCTCACCACGTGGCGCCGTCGAGCAGTACTTC. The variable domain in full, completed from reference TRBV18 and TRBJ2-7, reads NAGVMQNPRHLVRRRGQEARLRCSPMKGHSHVYWYRQLPEEGLKFMVYLQKENIIDESGMPKERFSAEFPKEGPSILRIQQVVRGDSAAYFCASSPRGAVEQYFGPGTRLTVT.